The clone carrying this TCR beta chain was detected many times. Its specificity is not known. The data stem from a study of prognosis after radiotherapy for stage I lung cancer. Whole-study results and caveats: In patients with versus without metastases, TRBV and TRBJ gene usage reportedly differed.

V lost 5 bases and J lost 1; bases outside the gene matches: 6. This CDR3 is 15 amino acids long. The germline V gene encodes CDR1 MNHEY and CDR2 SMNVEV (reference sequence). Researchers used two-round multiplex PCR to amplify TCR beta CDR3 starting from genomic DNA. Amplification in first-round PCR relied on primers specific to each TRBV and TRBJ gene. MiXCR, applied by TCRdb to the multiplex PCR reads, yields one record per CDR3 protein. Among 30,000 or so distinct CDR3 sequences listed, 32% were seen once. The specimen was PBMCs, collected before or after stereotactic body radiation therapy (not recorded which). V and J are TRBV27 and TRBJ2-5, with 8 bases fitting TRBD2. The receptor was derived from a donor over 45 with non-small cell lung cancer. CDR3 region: CASSIRSGSQETQYF. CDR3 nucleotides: TGTGCCAGCAGTATCAGAAGCGGGAGCCAAGAGACCCAGTACTTC.